This entry lists 7 T cell receptor beta chains sequenced from one sample in a study of T-cell reconstitution after alpha-beta-depleted transplantation in children. The TCRbeta library was prepared with unique molecular identifiers. From the PCR reads, TCRdb called clonotypes with MiXCR, one entry per CDR3 protein. The sample includes about 420,000 distinct CDR3 sequences, under 13% of them seen just once. The material sequenced was PBMCs from the stem cell graft donor, taken from the stem cell graft. The receptors were gathered from a human donor who donated a stem cell graft to a child with acute myeloid leukemia.

This clonotype has a handful of counts. The J gene is TRBJ2-4, the V gene TRBV5-1, with 7 bases matching TRBD1. Germline CDR1 and CDR2: SGHRS and YFSETQ. J gave up 3 bases and V 4 bases, and 7 bases lay outside the gene matches. The CDR3 length is 15 residues. Here the CDR3 DNA reads TGCGCCAGCAGCCAGGGGACAGCGGACAAAAACATTCAGTACTTC. Its translation: CASSQGTADKNIQYF.

J is TRBJ2-4 and V is TRBV29-1; TRBD1 is a possible D gene (6 bases). There are 13 residues in the CDR3. Trimming removed 7 bases from V and 7 bases from J, with 17 bases in between. Per germline, CDR1 SQVTM and CDR2 ANQGSEA. CDR3 sequence reads: CSAPETGNNIQYF. The CDR3 DNA sequence: TGCAGCGCCCCTGAAACAGGGAATAACATTCAGTACTTC.

The rearrangement uses TRBV5-1 and TRBJ1-6; D gene ambiguous. Trimming pared 0 bases from V and 8 bases from J, leaving 12 bases between. Germline-derived CDR1 and CDR2 are SGHRS and YFSETQ. This CDR3 region has 15 residues. CDR3 bases: TGCGCCAGCAGCTTGGGCACGGCCCCGGATTCACCCCTCCACTTT. Amino acids: CASSLGTAPDSPLHF. Filled out from reference TRBV5-1 and TRBJ1-6, the complete variable domain reads KAGVTQTPRYLIKTRGQQVTLSCSPISGHRSVSWYQQTPGQGLQFLFEYFSETQRNKGNFPGRFSGRQFSNSRSEMNVSTLELGDSALYLCASSLGTAPDSPLHFGNGTRLTVT.

The rearrangement joins TRBV20-1 to TRBJ2-1, with D perhaps given as TRBD1 or TRBD2 (6 bases each). Trimming left V 3 bases short and J 6 bases short, with 12 bases between. The CDR3 length is 13 residues. Germline assignment: CDR1 DFQATT and CDR2 SNEGSKA (reference sequence). The DNA of the CDR3 is TGCAGTGCTAGGACTAGGGGGAGCAATGAGCAGTTCTTC. Protein sequence: CSARTRGSNEQFF.

This clonotype was picked up a small number of times. This chain joins TRBV9 and TRBJ2-1; D is undetermined. Germline V gene lookup returns CDR1 SGDLS and CDR2 YYNGEE. This CDR3 comprises 16 residues. V was clipped by 0 bases and J by 2 bases, with 12 bases between them. In nucleotides, the CDR3 is TGTGCCAGCAGCGTAGCTCAAGGAAGACCCTACAATGAGCAGTTCTTC. Encoded protein: CASSVAQGRPYNEQFF.

In this sample, this clonotype turned up many times. The V gene is TRBV10-3, the J gene TRBJ2-5; D gene uncertain. Per the germline V gene, CDR1 is ENHRY and CDR2 is SYGVKD. The CDR3 contains 13 residues. Deletions cut 1 base from V and 3 bases from J, with 6 bases between. DNA of the CDR3: TGTGCCATCAGTGAGTTCGCAAAAGAGACCCAGTACTTC. Translated, it gives CAISEFAKETQYF.

This clonotype was picked up a small number of times. The chain recombines TRBV7-9 with TRBJ1-5, with a weak D call TRBD1 (6 bases). V was clipped by 5 bases and J by 15 bases, with 17 bases between them. CDR1 is SEHNR, CDR2 FQNEAQ, per germline (reference sequence). The CDR3 consists of 12 residues. The CDR3 spells CASSMGARTRHF. In DNA, the CDR3 is TGTGCCAGCAGCATGGGGGCCAGGACGCGGCATTTT.